These T cell receptor beta chains were read from a single sample in a study of CD8 T cells in Susac syndrome. One entry per CDR3 protein results from TCRdb running MiXCR on the immunoSEQ multiplex PCR reads. The sample holds some 120,000 distinct CDR3 sequences; about 90% are singletons and the top ten take 0.24%. The material sequenced was CD8+ T cells from PBMCs. These receptors originate from a human donor with multiple sclerosis. CDR3s include the opening cysteine and the closing phenylalanine or tryptophan. Each record gives: J gene, V gene, clone size, D gene, CDR3 protein, CDR3 DNA. D genes are given only for firm matches. Clone size is given for some rows only: seen once, a few or many times, or a class if the clone is expanded.

j_gene: TRBJ2-1
v_gene: TRBV5-1
abundance: NA
d_gene: TRBD2
CDR3aa: CASSLDPRLAGEHSYNEQFF
CDR3nt: TGCGCCAGCAGCTTGGACCCTCGGTTAGCGGGAGAGCACTCCTACAATGAGCAGTTCTTC

j_gene: TRBJ1-1
v_gene: TRBV27
abundance: once
d_gene: NA
CDR3aa: CASSNGGMNTEAFF
CDR3nt: TGTGCCAGCAGCAATGGGGGGATGAACACTGAAGCTTTCTTT

j_gene: TRBJ2-2
v_gene: TRBV4-1
abundance: NA
d_gene: NA
CDR3aa: CASSQDRLAGELFF
CDR3nt: TGCGCCAGCAGCCAAGATAGACTAGCCGGGGAGCTGTTTTTT

j_gene: TRBJ2-3
v_gene: TRBV20-1
abundance: NA
d_gene: TRBD1
CDR3aa: CSASESRGQSGADTQYF
CDR3nt: TGCAGTGCTAGTGAGAGTCGGGGACAGTCGGGCGCAGATACGCAGTATTTT

j_gene: TRBJ2-6
v_gene: TRBV20-1
abundance: NA
d_gene: NA
CDR3aa: CSARDPGIANVLTF
CDR3nt: TGCAGTGCTAGGGACCCAGGGATAGCCAACGTCCTGACTTTC

j_gene: TRBJ2-7
v_gene: TRBV20-1
abundance: NA
d_gene: NA
CDR3aa: CSASPATSYEQYF
CDR3nt: TGCAGTGCTAGCCCGGCCACCTCCTACGAGCAGTACTTC

j_gene: TRBJ2-7
v_gene: TRBV10-3
abundance: NA
d_gene: TRBD1
CDR3aa: CAITTTGEEQYF
CDR3nt: TGTGCCATCACAACGACAGGGGAAGAGCAGTACTTC

j_gene: TRBJ2-3
v_gene: TRBV3-1
abundance: NA
d_gene: TRBD2
CDR3aa: CASSQPASGRAVAQYF
CDR3nt: TGTGCCAGCAGCCAGCCGGCTAGCGGGAGGGCCGTAGCGCAGTATTTT

j_gene: TRBJ2-7
v_gene: TRBV14
abundance: NA
d_gene: NA
CDR3aa: CASSQDVSDHEQYF
CDR3nt: TGTGCCAGCAGCCAAGATGTCAGCGACCACGAGCAGTACTTC

j_gene: TRBJ2-2
v_gene: TRBV12-3/TRBV12-4
abundance: NA
d_gene: NA
CDR3aa: CASSFSYTGELFF
CDR3nt: TGTGCCAGCAGTTTTTCCTACACCGGGGAGCTGTTTTTT

j_gene: TRBJ2-7
v_gene: TRBV28
abundance: NA
d_gene: TRBD2
CDR3aa: CASSSSGLGPYEQYF
CDR3nt: TGTGCCAGCAGTTCGTCGGGACTAGGGCCTTACGAGCAGTACTTC

j_gene: TRBJ2-7
v_gene: TRBV30
abundance: once
d_gene: NA
CDR3aa: CAWTSGLMYEQYF
CDR3nt: TGTGCCTGGACATCGGGTCTAATGTACGAGCAGTACTTC

j_gene: TRBJ2-1
v_gene: TRBV12-5
abundance: once
d_gene: NA
CDR3aa: CASGAPLLARREQFF
CDR3nt: TGTGCTAGTGGTGCCCCATTATTAGCCCGGCGTGAGCAGTTCTTC

j_gene: TRBJ2-2
v_gene: TRBV3-1
abundance: NA
d_gene: NA
CDR3aa: CASTYGVVNTGELFF
CDR3nt: TGTGCCAGCACCTATGGGGTGGTGAACACCGGGGAGCTGTTTTTT

j_gene: TRBJ2-1
v_gene: TRBV3-1
abundance: NA
d_gene: NA
CDR3aa: CASSQDRSLDTRDEQFF
CDR3nt: TGTGCCAGCAGCCAAGATCGAAGCCTAGATACTCGCGATGAGCAGTTCTTC

j_gene: TRBJ2-7
v_gene: TRBV28
abundance: once
d_gene: NA
CDR3aa: CASSQIRQASSYEQYF
CDR3nt: TGTGCCAGCAGTCAAATAAGACAGGCCAGCTCCTACGAGCAGTACTTC

j_gene: TRBJ2-1
v_gene: TRBV30
abundance: NA
d_gene: NA
CDR3aa: CAWSRRSSYNEQFF
CDR3nt: TGTGCCTGGAGTAGGCGGAGCTCCTACAATGAGCAGTTCTTC

j_gene: TRBJ2-2
v_gene: TRBV29-1
abundance: NA
d_gene: NA
CDR3aa: CSVVFAGGELFF
CDR3nt: TGCAGCGTTGTCTTCGCAGGCGGGGAGCTGTTTTTT

j_gene: TRBJ2-7
v_gene: TRBV30
abundance: NA
d_gene: NA
CDR3aa: CAWSVRGSHYEQYF
CDR3nt: TGTGCCTGGAGTGTACGTGGGAGCCACTACGAGCAGTACTTC

j_gene: TRBJ2-7
v_gene: TRBV20-1
abundance: NA
d_gene: NA
CDR3aa: CSAPWGASSSYEQYF
CDR3nt: TGCAGTGCCCCCTGGGGGGCGTCGAGCTCCTACGAGCAGTACTTC

j_gene: TRBJ2-2
v_gene: TRBV20-1
abundance: NA
d_gene: TRBD1
CDR3aa: CSARDELTGTGKTGELFF
CDR3nt: TGCAGTGCTAGAGACGAATTGACCGGGACAGGGAAGACCGGGGAGCTGTTTTTT

j_gene: TRBJ2-3
v_gene: TRBV7-9
abundance: NA
d_gene: TRBD2
CDR3aa: CASSSRTSGISTRGDTQYF
CDR3nt: TGTGCCAGCAGCTCGAGGACTAGCGGGATCTCCACGCGGGGAGATACGCAGTATTTT

j_gene: TRBJ2-5
v_gene: TRBV2
abundance: few
d_gene: NA
CDR3aa: CASSETEQETQYF
CDR3nt: TGTGCCAGCAGTGAAACGGAGCAAGAGACCCAGTACTTC

j_gene: TRBJ1-3
v_gene: TRBV3-1
abundance: NA
d_gene: NA
CDR3aa: CASSSDGSSENTIYF
CDR3nt: TGTGCCAGCAGCTCCGACGGGAGCTCTGAAAACACCATATATTTT

j_gene: TRBJ2-5
v_gene: TRBV7-9
abundance: NA
d_gene: NA
CDR3aa: CASSPPAGSETQYF
CDR3nt: TGTGCCAGCAGCCCGCCTGCGGGGTCAGAGACCCAGTACTTC

j_gene: TRBJ1-5
v_gene: TRBV6-4
abundance: NA
d_gene: NA
CDR3aa: CASSDTYQAGYQPQHF
CDR3nt: TGTGCCAGCAGTGACACATATCAAGCGGGGTATCAGCCCCAGCATTTT

j_gene: TRBJ2-7
v_gene: TRBV30
abundance: NA
d_gene: TRBD1
CDR3aa: CAWINWDRGNEQYF
CDR3nt: TGTGCCTGGATTAACTGGGACAGGGGGAACGAGCAGTACTTC

j_gene: TRBJ2-1
v_gene: TRBV3-1
abundance: NA
d_gene: TRBD1
CDR3aa: CASSAGTDSYNEQFF
CDR3nt: TGTGCCAGCAGCGCCGGGACAGACTCCTACAATGAGCAGTTCTTC

j_gene: TRBJ2-7
v_gene: TRBV7-2
abundance: NA
d_gene: TRBD2
CDR3aa: CASSPWGSGGYYEQYF
CDR3nt: TGTGCCAGCAGCCCCTGGGGTAGCGGGGGCTACTACGAGCAGTACTTC

j_gene: TRBJ2-5
v_gene: TRBV3-1
abundance: NA
d_gene: TRBD2
CDR3aa: CASSQTPEGLAVKETQYF
CDR3nt: TGTGCCAGCAGCCAAACACCTGAGGGACTAGCGGTTAAAGAGACCCAGTACTTC

j_gene: TRBJ1-5
v_gene: TRBV19
abundance: NA
d_gene: NA
CDR3aa: CASSIVGQFNQPQHF
CDR3nt: TGTGCCAGTAGTATAGTAGGGCAATTCAATCAGCCCCAGCATTTT

j_gene: TRBJ2-7
v_gene: TRBV7-8
abundance: NA
d_gene: NA
CDR3aa: CASSPSWRGEGGNEQYF
CDR3nt: TGTGCCAGCAGCCCCAGCTGGCGGGGTGAAGGAGGGAACGAGCAGTACTTC

j_gene: TRBJ2-7
v_gene: TRBV27
abundance: NA
d_gene: TRBD1
CDR3aa: CASSPGGDEQYF
CDR3nt: TGTGCCAGCAGCCCAGGGGGAGACGAGCAGTACTTC

j_gene: TRBJ2-4
v_gene: TRBV27
abundance: NA
d_gene: TRBD2
CDR3aa: CASSPPLAGGAKNIQYF
CDR3nt: TGTGCCAGCAGCCCCCCGCTAGCGGGGGGAGCCAAAAACATTCAGTACTTC

j_gene: TRBJ2-3
v_gene: TRBV6-1
abundance: few
d_gene: NA
CDR3aa: CASQGDTQYF
CDR3nt: TGTGCCAGCCAGGGAGATACGCAGTATTTT

j_gene: TRBJ2-1
v_gene: TRBV7-8
abundance: once
d_gene: NA
CDR3aa: CASSLRSGTYNEQFF
CDR3nt: TGTGCCAGCAGCTTACGTAGCGGAACCTACAATGAGCAGTTCTTC

j_gene: TRBJ1-2
v_gene: TRBV4-2
abundance: NA
d_gene: NA
CDR3aa: CASSRHRDLSVGYTF
CDR3nt: TGTGCCAGCAGCCGCCACAGAGATCTCTCTGTAGGCTACACCTTC

j_gene: TRBJ2-7
v_gene: TRBV27
abundance: NA
d_gene: TRBD2
CDR3aa: CASSLTSGIYEQYF
CDR3nt: TGTGCCAGCAGTTTAACTAGCGGGATCTACGAGCAGTACTTC

j_gene: TRBJ2-5
v_gene: TRBV4-3
abundance: NA
d_gene: NA
CDR3aa: CASSQELGSWETQYF
CDR3nt: TGCGCCAGCAGCCAAGAGTTAGGTAGCTGGGAGACCCAGTACTTC

j_gene: TRBJ1-2
v_gene: TRBV27
abundance: NA
d_gene: NA
CDR3aa: CASSSNSGRSYGYTF
CDR3nt: TGTGCCAGCAGTTCGAATTCCGGGAGAAGCTATGGCTACACCTTC